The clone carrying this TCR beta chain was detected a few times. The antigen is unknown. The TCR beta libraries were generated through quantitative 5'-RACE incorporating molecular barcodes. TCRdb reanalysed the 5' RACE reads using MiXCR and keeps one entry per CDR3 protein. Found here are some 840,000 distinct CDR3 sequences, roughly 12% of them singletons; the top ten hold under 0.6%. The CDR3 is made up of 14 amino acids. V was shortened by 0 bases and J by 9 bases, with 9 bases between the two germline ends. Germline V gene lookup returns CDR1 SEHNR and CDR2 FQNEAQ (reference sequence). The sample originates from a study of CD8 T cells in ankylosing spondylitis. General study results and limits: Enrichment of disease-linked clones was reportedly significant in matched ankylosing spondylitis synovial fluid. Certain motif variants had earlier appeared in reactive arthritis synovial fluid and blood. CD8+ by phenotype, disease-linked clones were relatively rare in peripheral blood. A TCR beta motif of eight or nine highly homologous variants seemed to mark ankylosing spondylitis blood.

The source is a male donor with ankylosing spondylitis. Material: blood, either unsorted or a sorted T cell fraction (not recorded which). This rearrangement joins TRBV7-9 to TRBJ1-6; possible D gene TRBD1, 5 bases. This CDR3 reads CASSLARAPSPLHF. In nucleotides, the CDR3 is TGTGCCAGCAGCTTAGCCAGGGCCCCTTCACCCCTCCACTTT.